One sample yielded the 2 T cell receptor beta chains listed below, sequenced in a study of T cell clonality in common variable immunodeficiency. TCRdb keeps only in-frame clones here, not all; method: immunoSEQ multiplex PCR. The sample holds approximately 52,000 clones, and no clone turns up only once. Sequencing input: peripheral blood mononuclear cells. The receptors originated from a person aged 18 to 75 in good health.

This clone was seen at least ten times. The read finishes 3 residues shy of the CDR3 end, and the germline J gene is used to complete it. The chain links TRBV19 to TRBJ1-1, with 11 bases fitting TRBD1. This CDR3 comprises 15 residues. J lost 5 bases, V lost 4 bases, and 6 bases had no gene match. Germline CDR1 LNHDA, CDR2 SQIVND (reference sequence). The CDR3 protein is CASSKDRGRMTEAFF. Incomplete CDR3 DNA: TGTGCCAGTAGTAAGGACAGGGGGCGTATGACTGAA.

The sample holds many counts of this clone. The read terminates 3 residues before the CDR3 end, so the remaining end is supplied by the germline J gene. The genes are TRBV19 and TRBJ1-5; D ambiguous. The CDR3 spans 10 residues. V lost 9 bases and J 6 bases, leaving 6 bases between the germline ends. Germline lookup yields CDR1 LNHDA and CDR2 SQIVND (reference sequence). CDR3 region: CASNVQPQHF. The CDR3 DNA, read in part, is TGTGCCAGCAATGTTCAGCCC.